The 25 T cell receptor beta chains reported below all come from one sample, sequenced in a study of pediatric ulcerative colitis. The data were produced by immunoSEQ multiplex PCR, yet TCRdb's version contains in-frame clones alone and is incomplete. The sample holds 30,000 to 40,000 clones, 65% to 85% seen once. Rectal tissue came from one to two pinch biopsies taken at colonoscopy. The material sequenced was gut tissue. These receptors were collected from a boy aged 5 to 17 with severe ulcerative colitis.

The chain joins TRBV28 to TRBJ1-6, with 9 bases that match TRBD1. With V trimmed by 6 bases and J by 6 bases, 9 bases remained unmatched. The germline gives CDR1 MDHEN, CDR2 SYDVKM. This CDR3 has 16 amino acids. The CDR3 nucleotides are TGTGCCAGCAGGGGGACAGGGATTGCACTTAATTCACCCCTCCACTTT. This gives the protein CASRGTGIALNSPLHF.

CDR3: CASSLVYRASEAFF. CDR3 in DNA: TGTGCCAGCAGCTTGGTATACAGGGCCTCTGAAGCTTTCTTT. The rearrangement joins TRBV5-6 to TRBJ1-1; a weak D match, TRBD1 (6 bases). The CDR3 runs to 14 residues. Per germline, CDR1 SGHDT and CDR2 YYEEEE. V gave up 0 bases and J gave up 6 bases, with 12 bases separating them. The full variable domain, with the rest looked up from reference TRBV5-6 and TRBJ1-1, is DAGVTQSPTHLIKTRGQQVTLRCSPKSGHDTVSWYQQALGQGPQFIFQYYEEEERQRGNFPDRFSGHQFPNYSSELNVNALLLGDSALYLCASSLVYRASEAFFGQGTRLTVV.

As DNA, the CDR3 is TGTGCCAGCAGACCCTATAATATTGAAGCTTTCTTT. Its translation: CASRPYNIEAFF. J is TRBJ1-1 and V is TRBV7-9; D uncertain. V lost 6 bases and J lost 7, with 12 bases in between. Per the germline V gene, CDR1 is SEHNR and CDR2 is FQNEAQ (reference sequence). The CDR3 contains 12 residues.

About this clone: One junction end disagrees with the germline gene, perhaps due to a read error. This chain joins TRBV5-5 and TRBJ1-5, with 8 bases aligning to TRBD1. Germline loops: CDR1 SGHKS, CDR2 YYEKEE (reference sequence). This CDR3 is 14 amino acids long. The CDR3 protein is CASSFRQGNRPQHF. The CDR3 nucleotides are TGTGCCAGCAGCTTTCGACAGGGGAATCGGCCCCAGCATTTT.

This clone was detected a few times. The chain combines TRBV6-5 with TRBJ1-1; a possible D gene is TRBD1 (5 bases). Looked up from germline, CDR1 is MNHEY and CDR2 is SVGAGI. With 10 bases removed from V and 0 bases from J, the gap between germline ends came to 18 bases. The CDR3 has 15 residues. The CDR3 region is CAIGGMGNLNTEAFF. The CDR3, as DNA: TGTGCCATTGGGGGAATGGGGAATTTGAACACTGAAGCTTTCTTT.

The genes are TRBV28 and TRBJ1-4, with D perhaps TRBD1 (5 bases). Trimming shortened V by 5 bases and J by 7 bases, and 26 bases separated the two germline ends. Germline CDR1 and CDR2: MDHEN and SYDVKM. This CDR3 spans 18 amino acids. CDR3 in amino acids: CASSLMSRDPRGSEKLFF. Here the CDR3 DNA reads TGTGCCAGCAGTCTCATGTCCCGGGACCCGAGGGGAAGTGAAAAACTGTTTTTT. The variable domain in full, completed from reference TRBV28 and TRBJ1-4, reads DVKVTQSSRYLVKRTGEKVFLECVQDMDHENMFWYRQDPGLGLRLIYFSYDVKMKEKGDIPEGYSVSREKKERFSLILESASTNQTSMYLCASSLMSRDPRGSEKLFFGSGTQLSVL.

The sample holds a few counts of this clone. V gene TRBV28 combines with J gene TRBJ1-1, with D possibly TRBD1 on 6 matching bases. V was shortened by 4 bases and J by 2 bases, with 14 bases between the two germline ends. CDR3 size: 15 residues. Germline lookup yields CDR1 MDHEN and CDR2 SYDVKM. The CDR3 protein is CASSWGTGRNTEAFF. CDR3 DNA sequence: TGTGCCAGCAGTTGGGGAACAGGGCGCAACACTGAAGCTTTCTTT.

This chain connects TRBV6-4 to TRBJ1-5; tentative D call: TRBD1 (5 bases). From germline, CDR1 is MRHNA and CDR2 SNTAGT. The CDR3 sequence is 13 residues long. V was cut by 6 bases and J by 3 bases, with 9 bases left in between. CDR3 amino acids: CASRAGYNQPQHF. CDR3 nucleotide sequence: TGTGCCAGCAGGGCAGGGTACAATCAGCCCCAGCATTTT.

Written as DNA, the CDR3 is TGTGCCAGCAGTCTGTCAGGCGATACGCAGTATTTT. Translating it yields CASSLSGDTQYF. This sequence joins TRBV27 and TRBJ2-3; D is uncertain. This CDR3 region has 12 residues. Between the trimmed V and J ends, which lost 5 bases and 6 bases, there was a span of 9 bases. From germline, CDR1 is MNHEY and CDR2 SMNVEV (reference sequence).

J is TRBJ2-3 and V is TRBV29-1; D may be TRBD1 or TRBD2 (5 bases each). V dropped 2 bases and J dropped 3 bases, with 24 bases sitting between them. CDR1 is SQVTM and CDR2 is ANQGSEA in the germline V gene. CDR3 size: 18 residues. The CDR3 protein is CSVEWVGATVDWTDTQYF. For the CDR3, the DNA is TGCAGCGTTGAATGGGTCGGGGCGACGGTTGATTGGACAGATACGCAGTATTTT.

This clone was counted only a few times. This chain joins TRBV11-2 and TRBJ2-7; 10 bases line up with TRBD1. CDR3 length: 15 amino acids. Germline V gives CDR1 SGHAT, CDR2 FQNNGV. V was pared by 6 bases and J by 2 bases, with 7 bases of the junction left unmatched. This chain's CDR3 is CASRSPGQGPYEQYF. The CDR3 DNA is TGTGCCAGCAGGTCGCCGGGACAGGGGCCCTACGAGCAGTACTTC.

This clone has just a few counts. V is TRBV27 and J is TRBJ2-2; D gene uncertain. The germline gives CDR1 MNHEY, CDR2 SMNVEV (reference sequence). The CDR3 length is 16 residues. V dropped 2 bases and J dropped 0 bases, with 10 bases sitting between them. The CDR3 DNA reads TGTGCCAGCAGTTTACGGGCGACCTCGAACACCGGGGAGCTGTTTTTT. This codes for CASSLRATSNTGELFF.

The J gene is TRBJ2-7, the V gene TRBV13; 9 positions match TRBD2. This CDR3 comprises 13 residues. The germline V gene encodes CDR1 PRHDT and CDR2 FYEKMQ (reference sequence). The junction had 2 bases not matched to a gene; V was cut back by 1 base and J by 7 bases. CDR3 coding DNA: TGTGCCAGCAGCTTAGAGGGACTAGCTGAGCAGTACTTC. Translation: CASSLEGLAEQYF.

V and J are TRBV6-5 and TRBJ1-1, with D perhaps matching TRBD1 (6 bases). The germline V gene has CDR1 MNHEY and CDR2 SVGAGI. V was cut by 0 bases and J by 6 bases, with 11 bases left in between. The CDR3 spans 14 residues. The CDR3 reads CASSYSGGWAEAFF. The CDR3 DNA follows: TGTGCCAGCAGTTACTCAGGGGGGTGGGCTGAAGCTTTCTTT.

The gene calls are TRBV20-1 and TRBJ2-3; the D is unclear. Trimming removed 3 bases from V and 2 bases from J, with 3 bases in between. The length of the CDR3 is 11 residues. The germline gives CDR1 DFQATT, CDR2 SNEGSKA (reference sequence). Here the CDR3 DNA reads TGCAGTGCTAGGGTCACAGATACGCAGTATTTT. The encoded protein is CSARVTDTQYF.

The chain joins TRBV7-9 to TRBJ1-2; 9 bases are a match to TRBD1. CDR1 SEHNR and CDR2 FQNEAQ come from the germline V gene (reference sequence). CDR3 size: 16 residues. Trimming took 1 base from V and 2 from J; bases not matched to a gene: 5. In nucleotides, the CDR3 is TGTGCCAGCAGCTTAGATAGGACAGGGGTCAACTATGGCTACACCTTC. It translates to CASSLDRTGVNYGYTF.

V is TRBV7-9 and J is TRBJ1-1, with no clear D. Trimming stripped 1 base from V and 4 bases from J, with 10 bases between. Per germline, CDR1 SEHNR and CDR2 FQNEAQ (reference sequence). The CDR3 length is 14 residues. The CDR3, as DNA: TGTGCCAGCAGCTTAGGCGGTGTGGGCACTGAAGCTTTCTTT. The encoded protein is CASSLGGVGTEAFF.

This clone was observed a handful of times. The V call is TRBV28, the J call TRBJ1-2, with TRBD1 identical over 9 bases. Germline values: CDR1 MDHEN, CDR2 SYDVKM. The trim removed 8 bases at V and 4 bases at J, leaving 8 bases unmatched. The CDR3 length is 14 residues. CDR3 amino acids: CASSVPGQGYGYTF. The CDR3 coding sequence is TGTGCCAGCTCGGTACCGGGACAGGGCTATGGCTACACCTTC.

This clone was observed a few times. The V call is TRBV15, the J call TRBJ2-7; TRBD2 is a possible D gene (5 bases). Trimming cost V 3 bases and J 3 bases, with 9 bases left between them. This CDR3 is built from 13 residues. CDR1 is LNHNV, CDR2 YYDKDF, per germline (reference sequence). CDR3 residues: CATSRDSNYEQYF. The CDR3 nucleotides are TGTGCCACCAGCAGGGACTCTAACTACGAGCAGTACTTC.

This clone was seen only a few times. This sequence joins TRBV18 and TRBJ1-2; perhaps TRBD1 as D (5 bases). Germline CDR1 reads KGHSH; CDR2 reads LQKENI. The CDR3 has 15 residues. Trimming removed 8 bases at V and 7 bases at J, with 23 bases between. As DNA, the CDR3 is TGTGCCAGCACCAGCGGGGCGGGGGATTCTGGTGGCTACACCTTC. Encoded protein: CASTSGAGDSGGYTF.

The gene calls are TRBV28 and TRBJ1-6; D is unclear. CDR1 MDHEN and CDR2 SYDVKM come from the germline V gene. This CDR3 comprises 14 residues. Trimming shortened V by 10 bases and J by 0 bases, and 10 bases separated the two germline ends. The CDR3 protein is CATRLSSYNSPLHF. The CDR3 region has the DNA TGTGCCACGAGGTTGAGCTCCTATAATTCACCCCTCCACTTT. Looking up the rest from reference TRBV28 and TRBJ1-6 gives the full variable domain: DVKVTQSSRYLVKRTGEKVFLECVQDMDHENMFWYRQDPGLGLRLIYFSYDVKMKEKGDIPEGYSVSREKKERFSLILESASTNQTSMYLCATRLSSYNSPLHFGNGTRLTVT.

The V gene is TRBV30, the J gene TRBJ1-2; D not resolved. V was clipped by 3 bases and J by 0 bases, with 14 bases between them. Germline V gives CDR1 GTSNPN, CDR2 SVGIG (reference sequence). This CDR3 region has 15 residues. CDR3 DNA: TGTGCCTGGAGGTGGTTGGGGTTAGCTAACTATGGCTACACCTTC. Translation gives CAWRWLGLANYGYTF.

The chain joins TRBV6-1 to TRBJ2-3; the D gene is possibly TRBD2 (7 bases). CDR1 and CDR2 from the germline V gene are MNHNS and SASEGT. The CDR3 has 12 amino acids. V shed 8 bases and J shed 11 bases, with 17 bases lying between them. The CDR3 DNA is TGTGCCAGCGGAGGGGGGGGCCTCAGGCAGTATTTT. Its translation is CASGGGGLRQYF.

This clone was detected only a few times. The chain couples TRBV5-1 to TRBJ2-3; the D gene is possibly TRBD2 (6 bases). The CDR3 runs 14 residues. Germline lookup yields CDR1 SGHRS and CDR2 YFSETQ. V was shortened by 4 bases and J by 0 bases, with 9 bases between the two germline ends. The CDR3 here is CASSAGPSTDTQYF. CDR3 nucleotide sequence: TGCGCCAGCAGCGCGGGACCAAGCACAGATACGCAGTATTTT.

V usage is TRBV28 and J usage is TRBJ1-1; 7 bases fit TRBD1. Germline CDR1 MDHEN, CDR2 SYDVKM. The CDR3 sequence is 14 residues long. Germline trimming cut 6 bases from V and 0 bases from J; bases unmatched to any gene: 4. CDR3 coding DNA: TGTGCCAGCAGATCGGGACAGCTGAACACTGAAGCTTTCTTT. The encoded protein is CASRSGQLNTEAFF. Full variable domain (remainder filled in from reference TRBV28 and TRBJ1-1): DVKVTQSSRYLVKRTGEKVFLECVQDMDHENMFWYRQDPGLGLRLIYFSYDVKMKEKGDIPEGYSVSREKKERFSLILESASTNQTSMYLCASRSGQLNTEAFFGQGTRLTVV.